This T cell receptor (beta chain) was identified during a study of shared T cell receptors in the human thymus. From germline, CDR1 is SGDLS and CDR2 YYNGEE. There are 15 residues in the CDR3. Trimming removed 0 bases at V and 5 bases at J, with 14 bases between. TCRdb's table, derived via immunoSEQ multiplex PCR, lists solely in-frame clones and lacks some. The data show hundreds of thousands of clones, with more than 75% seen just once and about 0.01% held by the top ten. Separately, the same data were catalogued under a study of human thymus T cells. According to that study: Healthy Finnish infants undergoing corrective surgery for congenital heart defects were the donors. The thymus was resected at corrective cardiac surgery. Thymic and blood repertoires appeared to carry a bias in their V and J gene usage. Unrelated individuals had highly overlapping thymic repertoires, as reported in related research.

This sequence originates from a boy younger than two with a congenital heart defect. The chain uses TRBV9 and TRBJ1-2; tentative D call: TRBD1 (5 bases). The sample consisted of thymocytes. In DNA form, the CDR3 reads TGTGCCAGCAGCGTAGATAGGACAATTCGATATGGCTACACCTTC. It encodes CASSVDRTIRYGYTF.